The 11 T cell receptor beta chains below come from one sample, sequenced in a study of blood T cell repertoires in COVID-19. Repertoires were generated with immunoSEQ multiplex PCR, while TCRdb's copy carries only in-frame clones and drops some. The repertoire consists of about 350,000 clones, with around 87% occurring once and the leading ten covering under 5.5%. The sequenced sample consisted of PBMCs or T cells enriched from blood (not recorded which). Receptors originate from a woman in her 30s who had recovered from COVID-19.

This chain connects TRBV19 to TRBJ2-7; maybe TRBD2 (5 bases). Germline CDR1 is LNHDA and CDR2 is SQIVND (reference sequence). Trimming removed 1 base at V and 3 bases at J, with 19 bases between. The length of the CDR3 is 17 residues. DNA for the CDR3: TGTGCCAGTAGTATAGGTTGGCCCGGACTTTCGTACTACGAGCAGTACTTC. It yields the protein CASSIGWPGLSYYEQYF. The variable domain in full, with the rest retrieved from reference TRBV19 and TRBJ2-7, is DGGITQSPKYLFRKEGQNVTLSCEQNLNHDAMYWYRQDPGQGLRLIYYSQIVNDFQKGDIAEGYSVSREKKESFPLTVTSAQKNPTAFYLCASSIGWPGLSYYEQYFGPGTRLTVT.

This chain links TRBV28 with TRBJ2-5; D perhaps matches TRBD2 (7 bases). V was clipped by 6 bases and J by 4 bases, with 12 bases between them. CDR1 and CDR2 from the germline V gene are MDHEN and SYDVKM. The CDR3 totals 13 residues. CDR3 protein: CASRQGGVETQYF. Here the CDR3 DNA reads TGTGCCAGCAGACAGGGAGGGGTAGAGACCCAGTACTTC.

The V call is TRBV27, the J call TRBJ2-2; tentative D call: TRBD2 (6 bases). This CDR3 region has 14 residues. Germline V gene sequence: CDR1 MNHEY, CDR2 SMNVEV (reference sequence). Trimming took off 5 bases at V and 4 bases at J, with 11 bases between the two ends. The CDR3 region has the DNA TGTGCCAGCAGTACGGACTATATCACCGGGGAGCTGTTTTTT. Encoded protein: CASSTDYITGELFF.

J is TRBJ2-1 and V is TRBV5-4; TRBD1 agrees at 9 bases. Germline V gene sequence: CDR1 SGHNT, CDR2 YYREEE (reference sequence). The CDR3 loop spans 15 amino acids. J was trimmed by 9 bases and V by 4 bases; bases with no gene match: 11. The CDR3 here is CASSPWDRAWGEQFF. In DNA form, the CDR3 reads TGTGCCAGCAGCCCTTGGGACAGGGCCTGGGGTGAGCAGTTCTTC.

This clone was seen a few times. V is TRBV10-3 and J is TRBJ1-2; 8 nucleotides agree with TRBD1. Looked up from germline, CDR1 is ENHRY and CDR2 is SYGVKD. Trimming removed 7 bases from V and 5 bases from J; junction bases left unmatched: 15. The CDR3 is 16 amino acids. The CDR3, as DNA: TGTGCCATCAAAGGACAGGGCAACATTAGACCTTATGGCTACACCTTC. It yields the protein CAIKGQGNIRPYGYTF.

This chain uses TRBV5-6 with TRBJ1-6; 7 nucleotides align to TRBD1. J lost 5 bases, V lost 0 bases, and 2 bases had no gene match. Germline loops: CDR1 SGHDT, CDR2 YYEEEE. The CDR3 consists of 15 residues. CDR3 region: CASSLGTGDNSPLHF. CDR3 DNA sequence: TGTGCCAGCAGCTTGGGGACAGGAGATAATTCACCCCTCCACTTT.

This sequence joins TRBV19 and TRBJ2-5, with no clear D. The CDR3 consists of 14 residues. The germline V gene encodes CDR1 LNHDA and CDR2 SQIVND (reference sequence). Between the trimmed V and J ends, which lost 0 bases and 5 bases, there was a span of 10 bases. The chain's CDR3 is CASSIDASPETQYF. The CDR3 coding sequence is TGTGCCAGTAGTATAGATGCCAGTCCGGAGACCCAGTACTTC.

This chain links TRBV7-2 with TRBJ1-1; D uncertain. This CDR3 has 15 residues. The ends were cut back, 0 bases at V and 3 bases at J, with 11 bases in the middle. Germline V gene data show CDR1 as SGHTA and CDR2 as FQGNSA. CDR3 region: CASSLASRGDTEAFF. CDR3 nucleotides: TGTGCCAGCAGCTTAGCTTCCAGAGGAGACACTGAAGCTTTCTTT.

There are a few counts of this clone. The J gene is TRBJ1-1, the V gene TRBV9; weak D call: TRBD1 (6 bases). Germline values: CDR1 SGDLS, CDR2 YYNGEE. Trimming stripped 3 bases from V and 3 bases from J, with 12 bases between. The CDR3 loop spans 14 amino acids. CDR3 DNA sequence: TGTGCCAGCAGCGCTCGGGACACATACACTGAAGCTTTCTTT. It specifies CASSARDTYTEAFF.

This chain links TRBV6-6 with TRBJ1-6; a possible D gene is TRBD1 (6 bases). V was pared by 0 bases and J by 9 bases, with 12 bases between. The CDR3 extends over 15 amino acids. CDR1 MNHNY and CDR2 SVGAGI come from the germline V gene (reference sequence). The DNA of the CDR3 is TGTGCCAGCAGTTACTCTGGGGGCCAACGTTCACCCCTCCACTTT. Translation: CASSYSGGQRSPLHF.

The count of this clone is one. CDR3 in amino acids: CAWSDYGGETQYF. The CDR3 DNA reads TGTGCCTGGAGCGACTATGGGGGCGAGACCCAGTACTTC. The V call is TRBV30, the J call TRBJ2-5; the D gene is possibly TRBD1 (6 bases). The CDR3 runs 13 residues. The germline V gene encodes CDR1 GTSNPN and CDR2 SVGIG (reference sequence). Between the trimmed V and J ends, which lost 3 bases and 5 bases, there was a span of 13 bases.